This TCR beta chain was observed in a study of shared clonotypes between healthy human individuals. A note on this clone: The same CDR3 can be traced to other DNA sequences in this sample.

CD45RO-negative, CCR7-selected cells formed the naive CD8 fraction, which excluded terminally differentiated effector memory CD45RA+ cells. CDR3 length equals 12 residues. Trimming shortened V by 1 base and J by 6 bases, and 7 bases separated the two germline ends. Germline-derived CDR1 and CDR2 are SEHNR and FQNEAQ (reference sequence). Profiling relied on immunoSEQ multiplex PCR, and the TCRdb table lists in-frame clones only, not all of them. The repertoire includes 1.5 million to 2.5 million clones, approximately 95% of them detected once, and 1.2% sits in the top ten. The sequence derives from a man aged 18 to 29 in good health. V usage is TRBV7-9 and J usage is TRBJ2-7; D not resolved. Sequencing used naive CD8+ T cells sorted from blood. The CDR3 region is CASSLGVGEQYF. The CDR3 region has the DNA TGTGCCAGCAGCTTAGGAGTTGGCGAGCAGTACTTC.